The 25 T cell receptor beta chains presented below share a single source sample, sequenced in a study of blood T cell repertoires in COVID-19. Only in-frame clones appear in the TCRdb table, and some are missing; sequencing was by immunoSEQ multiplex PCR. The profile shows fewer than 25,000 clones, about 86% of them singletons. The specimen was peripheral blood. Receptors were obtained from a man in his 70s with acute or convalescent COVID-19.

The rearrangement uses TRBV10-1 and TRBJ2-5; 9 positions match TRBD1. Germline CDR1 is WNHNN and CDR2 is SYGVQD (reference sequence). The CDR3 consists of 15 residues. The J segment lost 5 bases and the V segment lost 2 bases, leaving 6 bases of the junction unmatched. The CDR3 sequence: CASSEAGTGLETQYF. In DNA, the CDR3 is TGCGCCAGCAGTGAGGCCGGGACAGGGCTCGAGACCCAGTACTTC.

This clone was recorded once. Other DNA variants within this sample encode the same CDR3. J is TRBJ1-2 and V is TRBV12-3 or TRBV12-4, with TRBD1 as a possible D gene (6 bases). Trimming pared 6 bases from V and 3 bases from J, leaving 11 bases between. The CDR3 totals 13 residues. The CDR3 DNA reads TGTGCCAGCAGCCTGCAGGGGTACTATGGCTACACCTTC. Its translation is CASSLQGYYGYTF.

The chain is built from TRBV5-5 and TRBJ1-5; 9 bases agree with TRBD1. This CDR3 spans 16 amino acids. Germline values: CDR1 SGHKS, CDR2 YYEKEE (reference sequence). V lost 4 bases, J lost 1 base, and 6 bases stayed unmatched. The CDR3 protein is CASSTTGGKSNQPQHF. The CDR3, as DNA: TGTGCCAGCAGCACAACAGGGGGCAAGAGCAATCAGCCCCAGCATTTT.

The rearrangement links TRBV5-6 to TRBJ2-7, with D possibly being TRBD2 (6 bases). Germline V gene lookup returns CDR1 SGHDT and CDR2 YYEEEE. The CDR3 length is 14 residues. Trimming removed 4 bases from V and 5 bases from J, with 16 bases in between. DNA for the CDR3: TGTGCCAGCAGCAGTAGCGGATACCCTCACGAGCAGTACTTC. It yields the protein CASSSSGYPHEQYF.

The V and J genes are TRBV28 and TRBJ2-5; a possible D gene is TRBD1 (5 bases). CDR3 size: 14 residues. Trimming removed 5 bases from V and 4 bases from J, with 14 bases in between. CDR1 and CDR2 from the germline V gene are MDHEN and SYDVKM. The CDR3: CASSPTRTLETQYF. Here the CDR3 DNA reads TGTGCCAGCAGTCCTACTCGGACATTAGAGACCCAGTACTTC.

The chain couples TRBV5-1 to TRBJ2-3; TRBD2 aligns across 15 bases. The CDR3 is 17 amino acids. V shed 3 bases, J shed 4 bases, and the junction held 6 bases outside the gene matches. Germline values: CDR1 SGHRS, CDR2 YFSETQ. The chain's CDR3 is CASSSGLAGGLPDTQYF. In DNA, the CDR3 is TGCGCCAGCAGCTCGGGACTAGCGGGGGGTCTCCCAGATACGCAGTATTTT.

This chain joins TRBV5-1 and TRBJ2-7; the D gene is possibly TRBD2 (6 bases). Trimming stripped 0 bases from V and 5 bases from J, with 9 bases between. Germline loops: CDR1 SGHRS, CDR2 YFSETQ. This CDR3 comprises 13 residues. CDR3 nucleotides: TGCGCCAGCAGCTTGGCAGGGACTGACGAGCAGTACTTC. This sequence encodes CASSLAGTDEQYF.

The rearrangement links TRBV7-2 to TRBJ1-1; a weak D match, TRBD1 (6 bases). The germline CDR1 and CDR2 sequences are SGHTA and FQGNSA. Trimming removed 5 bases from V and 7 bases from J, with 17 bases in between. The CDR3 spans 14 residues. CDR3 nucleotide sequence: TGTGCCAGCAGCCTGGTCGTCTCGGACAGTGAAGCTTTCTTT. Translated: CASSLVVSDSEAFF.

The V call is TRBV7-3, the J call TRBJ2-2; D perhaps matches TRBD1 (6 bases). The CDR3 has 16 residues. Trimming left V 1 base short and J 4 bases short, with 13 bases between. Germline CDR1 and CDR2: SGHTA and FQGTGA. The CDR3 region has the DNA TGTGCCAGCAGCTTAAACAGGGAGTACGCCACCGGGGAGCTGTTTTTT. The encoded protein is CASSLNREYATGELFF.

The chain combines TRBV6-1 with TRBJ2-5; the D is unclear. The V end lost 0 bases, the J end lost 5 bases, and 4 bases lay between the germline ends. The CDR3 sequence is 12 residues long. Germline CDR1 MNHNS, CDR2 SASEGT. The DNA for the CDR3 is TGTGCCAGCAGTGAAGCGGAGGAGACCCAGTACTTC. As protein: CASSEAEETQYF.

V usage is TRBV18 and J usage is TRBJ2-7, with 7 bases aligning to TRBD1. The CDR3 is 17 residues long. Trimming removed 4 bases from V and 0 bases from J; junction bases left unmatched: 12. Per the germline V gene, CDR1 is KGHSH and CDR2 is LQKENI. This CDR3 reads CASSQNQPGQSSYEQYF. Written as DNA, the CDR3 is TGTGCCAGCTCACAAAACCAACCGGGACAGTCCTCCTACGAGCAGTACTTC.

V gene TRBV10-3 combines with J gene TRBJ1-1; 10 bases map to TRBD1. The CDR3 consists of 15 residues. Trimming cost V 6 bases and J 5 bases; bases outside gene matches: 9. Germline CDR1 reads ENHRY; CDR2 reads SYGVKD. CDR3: CAIREATGGGTEAFF. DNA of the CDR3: TGTGCCATCAGGGAAGCGACAGGGGGCGGGACTGAAGCTTTCTTT.

The CDR3 sequence is CASSQGGIYGYTF. CDR3 DNA: TGTGCCAGCAGCCAGGGGGGAATCTATGGCTACACCTTC. The rearrangement uses TRBV3-1 (or the pseudogene TRBV3-2) and TRBJ1-2; tentatively, D is TRBD1 (5 bases). The ends were cut back, 3 bases at V and 4 bases at J, with 9 bases in the middle. Per the germline V gene, CDR1 is LGHDT and CDR2 is YNNKEL (reference sequence). The CDR3 covers 13 residues.

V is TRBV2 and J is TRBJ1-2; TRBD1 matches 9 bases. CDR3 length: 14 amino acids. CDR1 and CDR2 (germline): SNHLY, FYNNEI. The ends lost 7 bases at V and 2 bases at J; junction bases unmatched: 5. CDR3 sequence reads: CASILGTGNYGYTF. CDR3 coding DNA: TGTGCCAGCATCCTGGGGACAGGGAACTATGGCTACACCTTC.

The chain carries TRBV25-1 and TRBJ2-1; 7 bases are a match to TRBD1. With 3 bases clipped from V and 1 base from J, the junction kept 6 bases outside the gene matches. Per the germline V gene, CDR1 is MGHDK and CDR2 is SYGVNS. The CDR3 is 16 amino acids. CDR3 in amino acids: CASSEKQGLSYNEQFF. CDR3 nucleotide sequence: TGTGCCAGCAGTGAGAAACAGGGGTTGTCCTACAATGAGCAGTTCTTC. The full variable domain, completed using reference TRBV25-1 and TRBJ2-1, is EADIYQTPRYLVIGTGKKITLECSQTMGHDKMYWYQQDPGMELHLIHYSYGVNSTEKGDLSSESTVSRIRTEHFPLTLESARPSHTSQYLCASSEKQGLSYNEQFFGPGTRLTVL.

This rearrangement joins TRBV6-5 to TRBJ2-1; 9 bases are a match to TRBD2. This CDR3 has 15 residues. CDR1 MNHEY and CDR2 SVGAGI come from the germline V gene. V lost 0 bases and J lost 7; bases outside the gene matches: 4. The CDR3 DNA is TGTGCCAGCAGTTACTCGATGGCGGGGGGGAATGAGCAGTTCTTC. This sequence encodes CASSYSMAGGNEQFF.

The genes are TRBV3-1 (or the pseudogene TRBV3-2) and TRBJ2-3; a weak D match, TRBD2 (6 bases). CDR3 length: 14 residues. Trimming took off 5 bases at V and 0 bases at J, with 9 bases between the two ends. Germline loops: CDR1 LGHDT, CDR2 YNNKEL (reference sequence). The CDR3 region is CASSFSGSTDTQYF. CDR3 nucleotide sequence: TGTGCCAGCAGCTTCAGCGGGAGCACAGATACGCAGTATTTT.

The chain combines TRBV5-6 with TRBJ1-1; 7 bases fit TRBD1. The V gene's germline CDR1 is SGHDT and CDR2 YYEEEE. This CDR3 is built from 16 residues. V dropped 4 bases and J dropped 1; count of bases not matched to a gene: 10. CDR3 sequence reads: CASSGTGAGENTEAFF. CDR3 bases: TGTGCCAGCAGCGGAACAGGGGCGGGCGAGAACACTGAAGCTTTCTTT. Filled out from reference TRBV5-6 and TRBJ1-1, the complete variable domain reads DAGVTQSPTHLIKTRGQQVTLRCSPKSGHDTVSWYQQALGQGPQFIFQYYEEEERQRGNFPDRFSGHQFPNYSSELNVNALLLGDSALYLCASSGTGAGENTEAFFGQGTRLTVV.

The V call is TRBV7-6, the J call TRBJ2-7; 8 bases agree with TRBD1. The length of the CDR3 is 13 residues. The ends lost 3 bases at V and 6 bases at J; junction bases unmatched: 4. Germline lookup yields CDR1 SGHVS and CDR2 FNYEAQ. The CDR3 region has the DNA TGTGCCAGCAGCTTGGATCAGGGGGCCGAGCAGTACTTC. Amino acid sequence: CASSLDQGAEQYF.

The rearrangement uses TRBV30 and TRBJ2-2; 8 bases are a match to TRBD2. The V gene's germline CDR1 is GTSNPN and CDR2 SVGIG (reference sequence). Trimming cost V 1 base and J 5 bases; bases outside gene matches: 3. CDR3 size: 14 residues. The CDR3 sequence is CAWSGGLGTGELFF. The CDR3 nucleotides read TGTGCCTGGAGTGGGGGACTAGGGACCGGGGAGCTGTTTTTT. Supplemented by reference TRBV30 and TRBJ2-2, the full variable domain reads SQTIHQWPATLVQPVGSPLSLECTVEGTSNPNLYWYRQAAGRGLQLLFYSVGIGQISSEVPQNLSASRPQDRQFILSSKKLLLSDSGFYLCAWSGGLGTGELFFGEGSRLTVL.

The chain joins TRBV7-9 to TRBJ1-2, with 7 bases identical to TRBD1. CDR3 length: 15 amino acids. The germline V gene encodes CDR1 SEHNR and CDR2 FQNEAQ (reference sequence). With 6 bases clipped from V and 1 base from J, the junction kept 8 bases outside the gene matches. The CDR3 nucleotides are TGTGCCAGCAGGCCCGGACAGGATTTTAACTATGGCTACACCTTC. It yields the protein CASRPGQDFNYGYTF.

The CDR3 nucleotides are TGCAGCGTTCTGACCCTACCCGGGACTGAAGCTTTCTTT. Translated: CSVLTLPGTEAFF. This chain links TRBV29-1 with TRBJ1-1; D call uncertain. The CDR3 extends over 13 amino acids. The germline gives CDR1 SQVTM, CDR2 ANQGSEA. Trimming shortened V by 5 bases and J by 5 bases, and 15 bases separated the two germline ends.

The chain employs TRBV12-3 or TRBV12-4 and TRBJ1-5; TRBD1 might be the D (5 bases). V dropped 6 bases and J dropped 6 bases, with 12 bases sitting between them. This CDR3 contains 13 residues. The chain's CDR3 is CASSVTVIQPQHF. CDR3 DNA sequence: TGTGCCAGCAGCGTGACAGTAATTCAGCCCCAGCATTTT.

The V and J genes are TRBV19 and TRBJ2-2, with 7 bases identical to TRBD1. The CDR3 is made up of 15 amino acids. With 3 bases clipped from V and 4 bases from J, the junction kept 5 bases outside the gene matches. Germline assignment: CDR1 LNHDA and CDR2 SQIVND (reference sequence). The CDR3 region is CASSIRQGGTGELFF. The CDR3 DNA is TGTGCCAGTAGTATTAGACAGGGCGGCACCGGGGAGCTGTTTTTT.

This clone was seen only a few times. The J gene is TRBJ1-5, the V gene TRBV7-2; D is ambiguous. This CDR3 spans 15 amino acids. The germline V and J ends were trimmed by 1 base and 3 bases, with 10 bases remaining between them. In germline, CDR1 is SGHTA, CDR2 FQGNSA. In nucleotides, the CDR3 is TGTGCCAGCAGCTTAGAGGCAGACACCAATCAGCCCCAGCATTTT. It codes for CASSLEADTNQPQHF.